These 28 T cell receptor beta chains were all obtained from the same sample, sequenced in a study of cytomegalovirus exposure and HLA in healthy donors. With 60 Vbeta and 13 Jbeta primers, the PCR was carried out. Repertoires were generated with immunoSEQ multiplex PCR, while TCRdb's copy carries only in-frame clones and drops some. Found here are about 140,000 clones, 75% to 85% of them singletons; the top ten hold roughly 4.7%. The source material was PBMCs. The source is a middle-aged man in good health and CMV-seronegative.

The chain recombines TRBV14 with TRBJ2-5; D remains ambiguous. This CDR3 region has 14 residues. Trimming removed 0 bases from V and 1 base from J, with 6 bases in between. CDR1 is SGHDN, CDR2 FVKESK, per germline. The chain's CDR3 is CASSQDQIQETQYF. CDR3 nucleotide sequence: TGTGCCAGCAGCCAAGACCAGATCCAAGAGACCCAGTACTTC.

V and J are TRBV7-2 and TRBJ1-1; D is possibly TRBD1 (5 bases). The V end was cut by 5 bases, the J end by 3 bases, with 13 bases between. The CDR3 is made up of 14 amino acids. Germline V CDR1 and CDR2: SGHTA, FQGNSA. The CDR3 region is CASSQGQSHTEAFF. CDR3 nucleotide sequence: TGTGCCAGCAGCCAAGGACAATCCCACACTGAAGCTTTCTTT.

The chain joins TRBV5-6 to TRBJ1-5, with TRBD1 identical over 8 bases. The V gene's germline CDR1 is SGHDT and CDR2 YYEEEE. Trimming took 3 bases from V and 5 from J; bases not matched to a gene: 1. The CDR3 has 13 amino acids. The CDR3 DNA reads as TGTGCCAGCAGCTCGGACAGGGATCAGCCCCAGCATTTT. It translates to CASSSDRDQPQHF. The whole variable domain, filled in from reference TRBV5-6 and TRBJ1-5, reads DAGVTQSPTHLIKTRGQQVTLRCSPKSGHDTVSWYQQALGQGPQFIFQYYEEEERQRGNFPDRFSGHQFPNYSSELNVNALLLGDSALYLCASSSDRDQPQHFGDGTRLSIL.

This clone was detected a few times. This specimen includes other DNA sequences encoding the same CDR3. The chain couples TRBV5-1 to TRBJ2-1; D possibly corresponds to TRBD1 (6 bases). CDR3 size: 14 residues. V lost 4 bases, J lost 4 bases, and 12 bases lay in between. Germline CDR1 reads SGHRS; CDR2 reads YFSETQ. CDR3 nucleotide sequence: TGCGCCAGCAGCCTCGGACAGAGTTACAATGAGCAGTTCTTC. Its protein product is CASSLGQSYNEQFF.

The V gene is TRBV5-1, the J gene TRBJ2-5; D ambiguous. The CDR3 is made up of 15 amino acids. Germline V gene sequence: CDR1 SGHRS, CDR2 YFSETQ. Trimming removed 4 bases at V and 3 bases at J, with 16 bases between. The CDR3 sequence: CASSLEIGPEETQYF. The CDR3 nucleotides read TGCGCCAGCAGCCTGGAAATCGGTCCTGAAGAGACCCAGTACTTC.

This chain links TRBV6-1 with TRBJ1-6; 7 bases match TRBD1. With V trimmed by 7 bases and J by 9 bases, 12 bases remained unmatched. The CDR3 contains 15 residues. CDR1 and CDR2 from the germline V gene are MNHNS and SASEGT. The CDR3 spells CASTLIGTDRSPLHF. The CDR3 DNA reads TGTGCCAGCACTCTGATTGGGACAGATCGTTCACCCCTCCACTTT.

Note on this clone: Other DNA variants within this sample encode the same CDR3. This chain links TRBV18 with TRBJ1-5; 7 positions agree with TRBD1. V lost 2 bases, J lost 0 bases, and 1 base stayed unmatched. Germline V gene lookup returns CDR1 KGHSH and CDR2 LQKENI. There are 15 residues in the CDR3. For the CDR3, the DNA is TGTGCCAGCTCACCAGGGACAGATAGCAATCAGCCCCAGCATTTT. Translation: CASSPGTDSNQPQHF.

The chain joins TRBV30 to TRBJ1-5; 7 bases are shared with TRBD1. Germline lookup yields CDR1 GTSNPN and CDR2 SVGIG (reference sequence). The CDR3 is 13 amino acids. Trimming cost V 4 bases and J 7 bases; bases outside gene matches: 7. CDR3 protein: CAWTQGVGQPQHF. The CDR3 bases are TGTGCCTGGACCCAGGGGGTGGGGCAGCCCCAGCATTTT.

The chain recombines TRBV2 with TRBJ1-4, with TRBD1 matching over 7 bases. Germline CDR1 reads SNHLY; CDR2 reads FYNNEI. CDR3 length equals 14 residues. Losses at the gene ends were 2 bases for V and 10 bases for J; bases not matched to a gene: 7. The CDR3 nucleotides are TGTGCCAGCAGTGAAACGATAGGGGGCGGAAAACTGTTTTTT. Protein product: CASSETIGGGKLFF.

This clone was found a few times. The chain uses TRBV7-6 and TRBJ1-3; D not resolved. The germline CDR1 and CDR2 sequences are SGHVS and FNYEAQ. CDR3 length: 15 residues. Deletions cut 2 bases from V and 0 bases from J, with 8 bases between. The CDR3 DNA is TGTGCCAGCAGCTTATCCGGACTCTCTGGAAACACCATATATTTT. This codes for CASSLSGLSGNTIYF.

The chain employs TRBV7-8 and TRBJ2-5; 7 nucleotides match TRBD1. The junction had 10 bases not matched to a gene; V was cut back by 4 bases and J by 2 bases. The CDR3 is made up of 16 amino acids. Germline assignment: CDR1 SGHVS and CDR2 FQNEAQ. CDR3 residues: CASSSPDRPKQETQYF. The DNA of the CDR3 is TGTGCCAGCAGCTCGCCGGACAGGCCTAAACAAGAGACCCAGTACTTC.

The chain's CDR3 is CASSGTGSTGELFF. The CDR3 nucleotides read TGTGCCAGCAGTGGGACAGGGAGCACCGGGGAGCTGTTTTTT. V gene TRBV6-1 combines with J gene TRBJ2-2; 8 bases line up with TRBD1. This CDR3 has 14 amino acids. After removal of 4 bases from V and 4 bases from J, the junction contained 2 bases not matched to a gene. Germline V gene data show CDR1 as MNHNS and CDR2 as SASEGT.

A word on this clone: This sample includes further DNA sequences coding for the same CDR3. The chain is built from TRBV5-1 and TRBJ1-1, with 9 bases fitting TRBD1. The J segment lost 0 bases and the V segment lost 4 bases, leaving 4 bases of the junction unmatched. In germline, CDR1 is SGHRS, CDR2 YFSETQ. This CDR3 region has 15 residues. CDR3 nucleotides: TGCGCCAGCAGCCCGGACAGGGGATTGAACACTGAAGCTTTCTTT. As protein: CASSPDRGLNTEAFF.

V gene TRBV9 combines with J gene TRBJ1-5; no firm D call. Germline V lookup: CDR1 SGDLS, CDR2 YYNGEE. This CDR3 comprises 15 residues. V was shortened by 0 bases and J by 2 bases, with 9 bases between the two germline ends. DNA of the CDR3: TGTGCCAGCAGCGTAGATTTGGCCGGCAATCAGCCCCAGCATTTT. Protein sequence: CASSVDLAGNQPQHF.

Details on this clone: One end of the junction fails to match germline, which may point to a read error. The chain carries TRBV7-9 and TRBJ2-5; 8 bases fit TRBD1. The J call is doubtful: the DNA matches TRBJ2-7 better. CDR3 length: 12 residues. Germline V gives CDR1 SEHNR, CDR2 FQNEAQ (reference sequence). CDR3 sequence: CSSSLTGDEQYF. DNA of the CDR3: TGTTCCAGCAGCTTGACAGGGGACGAGCAGTACTTC.

About this clone: One end of the junction varies from germline; a read error may be responsible. V usage is TRBV7-9 and J usage is TRBJ1-1; D possibly corresponds to TRBD1 (5 bases). This CDR3 comprises 14 residues. Germline values: CDR1 SEHNR, CDR2 FQNEAQ (reference sequence). The CDR3 loop is CSSSAIRGGTEAFF. The CDR3 DNA sequence: TGTTCCAGCAGCGCCATACGGGGGGGTACTGAAGCTTTCTTT.

V usage is TRBV2 and J usage is TRBJ1-3; a weak D match, TRBD1 (5 bases). V lost 5 bases to trimming and J lost 7 bases, with 15 bases between them. The germline V gene encodes CDR1 SNHLY and CDR2 FYNNEI. This CDR3 spans 14 amino acids. CDR3 loop: CASSSQEYLNTIYF. In nucleotides, the CDR3 is TGTGCCAGCAGTTCACAGGAATACCTCAACACCATATATTTT. The entire variable domain, with the rest obtained from reference TRBV2 and TRBJ1-3, is as follows: EPEVTQTPSHQVTQMGQEVILRCVPISNHLYFYWYRQILGQKVEFLVSFYNNEISEKSEIFDDQFSVERPDGSNFTLKIRSTKLEDSAMYFCASSSQEYLNTIYFGEGSWLTVV.

The gene calls are TRBV6-4 and TRBJ1-6; 11 nucleotides align to TRBD1. CDR1 MRHNA and CDR2 SNTAGT come from the germline V gene. The V gene end was trimmed by 6 bases and the J gene end by 6 bases; junction bases not matched to a gene: 4. This CDR3 has 15 residues. CDR3 protein: CASSAGTGGNSPLHF. For the CDR3, the DNA is TGTGCCAGCAGCGCCGGGACAGGGGGTAATTCACCCCTCCACTTT.

The chain joins TRBV5-1 to TRBJ1-2, with D possibly being TRBD1 (6 bases). CDR3 length: 13 amino acids. With 3 bases removed from V and 5 bases from J, the gap between germline ends came to 11 bases. Germline CDR1 reads SGHRS; CDR2 reads YFSETQ. CDR3 in amino acids: CASSWDKSYGYTF. CDR3 nucleotides: TGCGCCAGCAGCTGGGACAAGTCATATGGCTACACCTTC.

This rearrangement joins TRBV2 to TRBJ2-3; D may be TRBD2 (7 bases). CDR1 is SNHLY and CDR2 is FYNNEI in the germline V gene. With 7 bases removed from V and 4 bases from J, the gap between germline ends came to 21 bases. The CDR3 totals 16 residues. The CDR3 sequence: CASIGLGGGGADTQYF. The CDR3 bases are TGTGCCAGCATTGGTCTAGGGGGGGGCGGTGCAGATACGCAGTATTTT.

A note on this clone: One end of the junction is discordant with germline, which a read error may explain. The chain employs TRBV23-1 and TRBJ1-1; the D is unclear. TRBV23-1 falls under the ORF class, with uncertain function. The CDR3 spans 15 residues. In DNA, the CDR3 is TGCGCCAGCAGTCACCCAAACGAGGGAGGCCCTGACGCTTTCTTT. It translates to CASSHPNEGGPDAFF.

This clone appeared a few times. The V and J genes are TRBV6-5 and TRBJ1-1; 10 positions agree with TRBD1. The CDR3 extends over 14 amino acids. Germline trimming cut 4 bases from V and 10 bases from J; bases unmatched to any gene: 9. Germline lookup yields CDR1 MNHEY and CDR2 SVGAGI. The CDR3 loop is CASSFDRGRRIAFF. The CDR3 DNA sequence: TGTGCCAGCAGTTTCGACAGGGGGCGTCGTATAGCTTTCTTT.

The chain is built from TRBV6-1 and TRBJ1-1, with D uncertain. CDR3 length equals 12 residues. The V end lost 5 bases, the J end lost 2 bases, and 6 bases lay between the germline ends. Germline V gene sequence: CDR1 MNHNS, CDR2 SASEGT. CDR3 protein: CASSRGNTEAFF. The CDR3, as DNA: TGTGCCAGCAGTCGAGGTAACACTGAAGCTTTCTTT.

The rearrangement links TRBV19 to TRBJ1-2; D is possibly TRBD1 (5 bases). In germline, CDR1 is LNHDA, CDR2 SQIVND (reference sequence). CDR3 length: 12 amino acids. Between the trimmed V and J ends, which lost 5 bases and 3 bases, there was a span of 7 bases. The DNA for the CDR3 is TGTGCCAGTAGTGAGACAGACTATGGCTACACCTTC. Protein: CASSETDYGYTF.

In nucleotides, the CDR3 is TGCGCCAGCAGCCAAGGACTAGACTACGAGCAGTACTTC. Residues: CASSQGLDYEQYF. The chain has TRBV4-3 and TRBJ2-7, with TRBD2 as a possible D gene (6 bases). V was cut by 1 base and J by 3 bases, with 7 bases left in between. The CDR3 runs 13 residues. Germline lookup yields CDR1 LGHNA and CDR2 YSLEER.

The chain links TRBV6-1 to TRBJ1-5; D is unresolved. Trimming removed 4 bases from V and 1 base from J, with 8 bases in between. The CDR3 is 14 amino acids. Per germline, CDR1 MNHNS and CDR2 SASEGT. CDR3 amino acids: CASSVGGSNQPQHF. For the CDR3, the DNA is TGTGCCAGCAGTGTAGGAGGGAGCAATCAGCCCCAGCATTTT.

This chain links TRBV6-1 with TRBJ1-2; D is unresolved. The V end was cut by 0 bases, the J end by 5 bases, with 10 bases between. The CDR3 runs to 14 residues. The V gene's germline CDR1 is MNHNS and CDR2 SASEGT. The CDR3 region is CASSEARAVYGYTF. CDR3 DNA: TGTGCCAGCAGTGAAGCGCGGGCAGTTTATGGCTACACCTTC.

The V call is TRBV10-2, the J call TRBJ1-3, with D possibly being TRBD1 (6 bases). Germline CDR1 is WSHSY and CDR2 is SAAADI. The CDR3 loop spans 14 amino acids. The V gene lost 5 bases and the J gene lost 1 base, with 9 bases spanning the gap. The CDR3 DNA is TGCGCCAGCAGTCAACAGGGTTCTGGAAACACCATATATTTT. Encoded protein: CASSQQGSGNTIYF.